This TCR beta chain emerged from a study of response to subunit inactivated influenza vaccine. TCRdb used MiXCR to reprocess the RT-PCR reads, holding one entry per CDR3 protein. The data contain 500,000 to 550,000 distinct CDR3 sequences, around 21% of them singletons. CDR3 length equals 15 residues. V gave up 3 bases and J gave up 2 bases; unmatched junction bases: 8. CDR1 SGHRS and CDR2 YFSETQ come from the germline V gene. This clonotype was picked up a small number of times. The same specimen was also included in a second study, on T cells expressing NK-cell markers. That investigation notes: Generation of TCR beta cDNA was performed by 5'RACE template switching incorporating UMIs. The TCR beta repertoires were obtained from sorted CD3+CD56+NKG2C+, CD3+CD56+NKG2C- and CD3+CD56-NKG2C+ T cells. In the group of eight sequenced donors, seven were HCMV-seropositive and one was seronegative. As a fraction of CD8+ T cells, dominant NKG2C+ clonotypes reached about 1.0-7.5% in about six donors.

This sample comprised CD4+ T cells sorted from PBMCs, obtained 12 days after vaccination. This chain joins TRBV5-1 and TRBJ2-7; 7 bases map to TRBD1. The clonotype was recovered from a man aged 50-60 years who received an inactivated influenza vaccine. The CDR3 sequence: CASSYVTGNPYEQYF. CDR3 DNA: TGCGCCAGCAGCTATGTGACAGGGAACCCCTACGAGCAGTACTTC. The complete variable domain, with remaining parts taken from reference TRBV5-1 and TRBJ2-7, reads KAGVTQTPRYLIKTRGQQVTLSCSPISGHRSVSWYQQTPGQGLQFLFEYFSETQRNKGNFPGRFSGRQFSNSRSEMNVSTLELGDSALYLCASSYVTGNPYEQYFGPGTRLTVT.